The clone carrying this T cell receptor (beta chain) was counted many times. Antigen: not known. The sample originates from a study of early T cells in non-severe SARS-CoV-2 infection. Study results and caveats: CD4 and private specificities were missed by VDJdb matching, which favored anti-spike CD8 responses.

V lost 2 bases and J lost 1, with 17 bases in between. Germline CDR1 KGHDR, CDR2 SFDVKD. The CDR3 has 19 amino acids. Unique molecular identifier tags were affixed to discrete cDNA molecules. TCRdb itself ran the 5' RACE reads through MiXCR, one entry per CDR3 protein. Of 70,000 to 90,000 distinct CDR3 sequences in the sample, about 16% were seen once. The sequence was collected from an adult who was a healthcare worker with PCR-confirmed SARS-CoV-2 infection or an uninfected control (not recorded which). The sequencing sample was made of whole blood. J is TRBJ2-6 and V is TRBV24-1, with a tentative D call TRBD1 (6 bases). The CDR3 nucleotides are TGTGCCACCAGTGATTCACCGGGACCGAGGGGGTCTGGGGCCAACGTCCTGACTTTC. Residues: CATSDSPGPRGSGANVLTF.